A selection of T cell receptor beta chains follows, all from one sample in a study of blood T cells in healthy people across ages. MiXCR, run by TCRdb on the 5' RACE reads, gives a single entry per CDR3 protein. This table holds 1.5 million to 2 million distinct CDR3 sequences, about 32% found once. The sample comprised blood. These receptor sequences come from a woman in her twenties or thirties in good health. Each CDR3 is given with its conserved first and last residue. A D gene is named only where the DNA matches it firmly. Only some rows state a clone size, as once, few, many or a class for expanded clones.

TRBJ2-5 TRBV29-1 . once TGCAGCGTGAGAGAACTGCTGCGGTGGGAGACCCAGTACTTC CSVRELLRWETQYF
TRBJ2-1 TRBV3-1 TRBD2 few TGTGCCAGCAGCCGAGGGGAGCGGGGGAGCTCCTACAATGAGCAGTTCTTC CASSRGERGSSYNEQFF
TRBJ2-1 TRBV20-1 . few TGCAGTGCTAGGTGGGGTCGGGGGAATGAGCAGTTCTTC CSARWGRGNEQFF
TRBJ2-7 TRBV25-1 TRBD1 . TGTGCCAGCAGTGCGCCACAGGGGGTTGTAGGGAGGAGCTCCTACGAGCAGTACTTC CASSAPQGVVGRSSYEQYF
TRBJ1-1 TRBV20-1 . . TGCAGTGCAATCCCGCTCCGCCGGCTCACTGAAGCTTTCTTT CSAIPLRRLTEAFF
TRBJ2-1 TRBV4-1 . . TGCGCCAGCAGCTGGCGCGATGAGCAGTTCTTC CASSWRDEQFF
TRBJ2-3 TRBV2 TRBD1 . TGTGCCAGCAGGACAGGGCTTAGCACAGATACGCAGTATTTT CASRTGLSTDTQYF
TRBJ2-7 TRBV28 TRBD2 few TGTGCCAGCAGTTGGAGCGGGAGAGATTACGAGCAGTACTTC CASSWSGRDYEQYF
TRBJ2-7 TRBV6-1 . few TGTGCCAGCAGCGGGACATATAGCTCCTACGAGCAGTACTTC CASSGTYSSYEQYF
TRBJ2-7 TRBV30 . . TGTGCCCACCAACTAGGTGGCGAGCAGTACTTC CAHQLGGEQYF
TRBJ1-5 TRBV6-1 . . TGTGCCAGCGGGGTTTACCAGCCCCAGCATTTT CASGVYQPQHF
TRBJ1-4 TRBV20-1 . few TGCAGTGCTAGAGATCGGAGGATTAATGAAAAACTGTTTTTT CSARDRRINEKLFF
TRBJ2-2 TRBV10-3 TRBD2 . TGTGCCATCAGCGTTGCTAGCGGGAAGAACCCCCGCACCGGGGAGCTGTTTTTT CAISVASGKNPRTGELFF
TRBJ2-1 TRBV7-9 TRBD2 . TGTGCCAGCAGCTTAAACATCCGGGGGGGCCATGAGCAGTTCTTC CASSLNIRGGHEQFF
TRBJ2-1 TRBV7-9 . few TGTGCCAGCAGCTTATCGCCTCTCAGCTCCTACAATGAGCAGTTCTTC CASSLSPLSSYNEQFF
TRBJ2-3 TRBV20-1 . few TGCAGTGCTAGGCGGACAGCGGATACGCAGTATTTT CSARRTADTQYF
TRBJ2-3 TRBV28 . . TGTGCCACTACCTCGAACGCGGGTAATACGCAGTATTTT CATTSNAGNTQYF
TRBJ2-7 TRBV28 . . TGTGCCAGCAGCCCCCCAGGGAAATCCTACGAGCAGTACTTC CASSPPGKSYEQYF
TRBJ2-6 TRBV5-4 . . TGTGCCAGCAGCTTAGGGCAATCAATTGGGACCAACGTCCCGACTTTC CASSLGQSIGTNVPTF
TRBJ2-4 TRBV20-1 . . TGCAGTGCTAGGGACTCCTCCTACGGGCAGTACTTC CSARDSSYGQYF
TRBJ1-6 TRBV12-3/TRBV12-4 . . TGTGCCAGCAGTTTTGAGGGGCTGTTTACCCTCCACTTT CASSFEGLFTLHF
TRBJ1-5 TRBV7-3 . few TGTGCCAGCAGCTTTCGTCAGCCCCAGCATTTT CASSFRQPQHF
TRBJ1-2 TRBV20-1 . . TGCAGTGCTAGAGATCTGAGCGTGGCAGGTGGCTACACCTTC CSARDLSVAGGYTF
TRBJ1-1 TRBV30 . . TGTGCCTGGAGTCCAGCCTTGAACACTGAAGCTTTCTTT CAWSPALNTEAFF
TRBJ1-2 TRBV20-1 . few TGCAGTGCTAGAGATAATCCAGGGGTTATGTGGGGCTACACCTTC CSARDNPGVMWGYTF
TRBJ2-2 TRBV29-1 TRBD2 . TGCAGCGCGGGACTAACGAACACCGGGGAGCTGTTTTTT CSAGLTNTGELFF
TRBJ2-7 TRBV20-1 TRBD2 many TGCAGTGCTAGTATTGCGGGGGGCCCCTACGAGCAGTACTTC CSASIAGGPYEQYF
TRBJ1-5 TRBV9 . few TGTGCCAGCAGCGCCGCAGGAGGCCCCCAGCATTTT CASSAAGGPQHF
TRBJ1-1 TRBV6-2/TRBV6-3 . . TGTGCCAGCAGTTACAATCGGCTCACTGAAGCTTTCTTT CASSYNRLTEAFF
TRBJ2-7 TRBV27 . . TGTGCCAGCAGTTTATCAGTCCTAGCAGCCGAGCAGTACTTC CASSLSVLAAEQYF
TRBJ1-4 TRBV12-3/TRBV12-4 . . TGTGCCTGCAGCGGTAGGCTGGCTATTGAAAAACTGTTTTTT CACSGRLAIEKLFF
TRBJ2-5 TRBV3-1 TRBD1 . TGTGCCAGCAGCCAACCGGGACAGGGGGCGTTGGGGACCCAGTACTTC CASSQPGQGALGTQYF
TRBJ1-6 TRBV5-1 TRBD1 . TGCGCCAGCAACAAGGGACAGGGGGCACCGTCACCCCTCCACTTT CASNKGQGAPSPLHF
TRBJ1-2 TRBV4-1 . many TGCGCCAGCAGCCAAGTGGCAGGTACCCGGGCGGGCTACACCTTC CASSQVAGTRAGYTF
TRBJ1-5 TRBV27 . . TGTGCCAGCAGTCCTCGGACGTTTGGCAATCAGCCCCAGCATTTT CASSPRTFGNQPQHF
TRBJ1-4 TRBV30 TRBD1 . TGTGCCTGGAGTCGGGACAGGGCTGAAAAACTGTTTTTT CAWSRDRAEKLFF